Included here is one T cell receptor beta chain sequence, with context. Patients in Seattle were enrolled during active infection, then followed longitudinally. This sample is drawn from a study of blood T cell repertoires in COVID-19. Overall study context: From the United States, Italy and Spain came samples of acute and convalescent COVID-19. The analysed material was cDNA or gDNA that came from T cells, B-cell-depleted T cells, or PBMCs.

J lost 9 bases, V lost 0 bases, and 5 bases had no gene match. Germline CDR1 and CDR2: SGDLS and YYNGEE. This CDR3 region has 14 residues. Original methodology: Estimation of nucleated cell counts relied on the amplification of reference gene primers. TCRdb keeps only in-frame clones here, not all; method: immunoSEQ multiplex PCR. The V and J calls and the clone size are those of that table, but D and trimming were determined from the DNA. The sample lists 380,000 or so clones; approximately 86% were seen once. V and J are TRBV9 and TRBJ2-1; 8 positions match TRBD1. The source of this sequence is a woman between 55 and 75 years old with COVID-19, enrolled during active disease. Sample: peripheral blood. CDR3 nucleotide sequence: TGTGCCAGCAGCGTAGATGGACAGGGCGGTGAGCAGTTCTTC. Its translation: CASSVDGQGGEQFF.